This TCR beta chain was sequenced for a study of OX40 agonist ivuxolimab in advanced cancers. Study conclusions and caveats: By week 6 at 0.1 to 3.0 mg/kg, blood CD4+ and CD8+ T cells had expanded clonally.

Germline CDR1 and CDR2: MNHNS and SASEGT. V lost 3 bases and J 7 bases, leaving 12 bases between the germline ends. The CDR3 has 14 residues. Comment on this clone: Its cognate antigen is unknown.

The protocol was immunoSEQ multiplex PCR, while the TCRdb copy is restricted to in-frame clones and leaves out a portion. This table has 55,000 to 70,000 clones, approximately 89% appearing once. With autoimmune disease history or systemic immunosuppression, patients were excluded. The chain recombines TRBV6-1 with TRBJ1-4; TRBD1 is a possible D gene (5 bases). The specimen was CD4+ or CD8+ T cells sorted from blood, collected in a trial of the OX40 agonist ivuxolimab. The sequence was collected from an adult with an advanced solid tumor such as melanoma, head and neck, liver or kidney cancer. Here the CDR3 reads CASSDTGGGEKLFF. CDR3 sequence (DNA): TGTGCCAGCAGTGATACCGGGGGGGGTGAAAAACTGTTTTTT.